These T cell receptor beta chains were read from a single sample in a study of vaccination and CD4 T cells after COVID-19. No antigens are known for them. TCRdb fed the PCR reads into MiXCR, producing one record per CDR3 protein. The sample consists of under 20,000 distinct CDR3 sequences, more than 20% of them appearing once. Sequencing input: cultured CD4+ T cells from blood. The source of these receptors is a human donor with COVID-19. CDR3s include the opening cysteine and the closing phenylalanine or tryptophan. A D gene is named only where the DNA matches it firmly. Where a row states a size, it is once, few, many or the class of an expanded clone; other rows omit it.

clone_size v_call d_call cdr3_aa
few TRBV12-3/TRBV12-4 - CASSLGRPNTEAFF
- TRBV20-1 TRBD1 CSAPQGDTEAFF
- TRBV27 TRBD2 CASSRLAGPGELFF
few TRBV28 - CASSLPFAGVGQPQHF
few TRBV6-5 - CASSYSRQLTYEQYF
medium-sized TRBV27 - CASSSRWGTGQPQHF
- TRBV6-1 TRBD2 CASRRRGGLYEQYF
- TRBV7-2 - CASSLAGRVNEQYF
few TRBV19 - CASSLDSVRNTIYF
- TRBV6-5 - CASSYSRQWKSSTDTQYF
- TRBV9 - CASSVEGNNEKLFF
- TRBV20-1 TRBD1 CSARDPGQGAYEQYF
- TRBV27 TRBD2 CASSLSPGGGGTDTQYF
few TRBV5-5 TRBD1 CASSSGTGNNEKLFF
- TRBV19 TRBD1 CASSIGTGEVYGYTF
few TRBV7-9 - CASSLEERGVFNPEAFF
- TRBV28 TRBD2 CASRSGGARGEQYF
few TRBV2 - CASREGIEGYTF
few TRBV6-1 TRBD2 CASSMTSAANTGELFF
few TRBV20-1 - CSARAVQASNYGYTF
- TRBV6-2/TRBV6-3 - CASSPTGVAYEQYF
few TRBV7-2 - CASSLAGPGRYGYTF